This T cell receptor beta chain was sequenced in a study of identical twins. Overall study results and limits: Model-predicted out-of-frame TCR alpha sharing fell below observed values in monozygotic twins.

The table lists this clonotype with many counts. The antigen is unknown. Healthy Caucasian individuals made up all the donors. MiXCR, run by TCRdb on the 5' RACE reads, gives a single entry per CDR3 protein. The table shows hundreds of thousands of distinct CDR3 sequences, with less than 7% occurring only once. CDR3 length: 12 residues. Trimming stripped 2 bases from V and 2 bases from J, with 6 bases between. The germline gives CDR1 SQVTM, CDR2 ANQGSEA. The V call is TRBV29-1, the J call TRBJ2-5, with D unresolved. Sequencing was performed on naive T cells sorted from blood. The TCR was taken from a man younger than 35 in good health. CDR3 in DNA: TGCAGCGTTGAAAAGGGTCAAGAGACCCAGTACTTC. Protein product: CSVEKGQETQYF.